Following are 11 T cell receptor beta chains from one sample sequenced in a study of post-analysis software for immune sequencing data. Study conclusions and caveats: Five TRBV segments, including TRBV5-6, TRBV5-1 and TRBV20-1, were more frequent in patients than controls.

TCR beta cDNA libraries had unique molecular identifiers. TCRdb redid the calling of the PCR reads with MiXCR, one entry per CDR3 protein. Here the sample spans 750,000 to 950,000 distinct CDR3 sequences, roughly 58% being singletons. These receptors have no known antigen. Sequencing was carried out using blood. Receptor source: a girl aged 5-17 years with multiple sclerosis.

CDR3 region: CASSPRLAGDSYEQYF. The CDR3 DNA sequence: TGTGCCAGCAGCCCGCGACTAGCGGGGGACTCCTACGAGCAGTACTTC. The chain couples TRBV7-9 to TRBJ2-7, with 12 bases aligning to TRBD2. CDR1 and CDR2 (germline): SEHNR, FQNEAQ (reference sequence). With V trimmed by 5 bases and J by 0 bases, 5 bases remained unmatched. The CDR3 contains 16 residues.

This clonotype was picked up a small number of times. A read error may produce the germline difference seen at one junction end. The rearrangement links TRBV6-2 or TRBV6-3 to TRBJ2-5; D ambiguous. The germline V gene has CDR1 MNHEY and CDR2 SVGEGT. The CDR3 covers 16 residues. CDR3 bases: TGTGCCAGTAGTTACCTCCCGGGTCCGTCAGGAGAGACCCAGTACTTC. Translated: CASSYLPGPSGETQYF.

This clonotype came up a few times. V is TRBV29-1 and J is TRBJ2-5, with D unclear. The CDR3 consists of 13 residues. V lost 0 bases, J lost 7 bases, and 12 bases lay in between. Germline lookup yields CDR1 SQVTM and CDR2 ANQGSEA. The CDR3 sequence is CSVEDLGFRTQYF. Written as DNA, the CDR3 is TGCAGCGTTGAAGATTTAGGGTTTCGGACCCAGTACTTC. Based on the CDR3 plus reference TRBV29-1 and TRBJ2-5, the full variable domain is SAVISQKPSRDICQRGTSLTIQCQVDSQVTMMFWYRQQPGQSLTLIATANQGSEATYESGFVIDKFPISRPNLTFSTLTVSNMSPEDSSIYLCSVEDLGFRTQYFGPGTRLLVL.

The rearrangement uses TRBV5-1 and TRBJ2-5; D call uncertain. Between the trimmed V and J ends, which lost 2 bases and 6 bases, there was a span of 8 bases. This CDR3 has 12 residues. Germline CDR1 SGHRS, CDR2 YFSETQ. CDR3 sequence reads: CASSFPSKTQYF. For the CDR3, the DNA is TGCGCCAGCAGCTTCCCCTCGAAGACCCAGTACTTC. The full variable domain, with the rest looked up from reference TRBV5-1 and TRBJ2-5, is KAGVTQTPRYLIKTRGQQVTLSCSPISGHRSVSWYQQTPGQGLQFLFEYFSETQRNKGNFPGRFSGRQFSNSRSEMNVSTLELGDSALYLCASSFPSKTQYFGPGTRLLVL.

The chain couples TRBV4-2 to TRBJ2-3; 8 positions match TRBD2. Germline-derived CDR1 and CDR2 are LGHNA and YNFKEQ. The junction had 10 bases not matched to a gene; V was cut back by 1 base and J by 4 bases. CDR3 length: 17 amino acids. The CDR3 DNA reads TGTGCCAGCAGCCAAGGTCTAACGGGAGGGGTGGCAGATACGCAGTATTTT. Translated, it gives CASSQGLTGGVADTQYF.

The sample holds a few counts of this clonotype. This chain uses TRBV6-1 with TRBJ2-7, with TRBD1 matching 7 bases. V shed 2 bases and J 2 bases; nucleotides not matched to a gene: 9. The CDR3 is made up of 16 amino acids. From germline, CDR1 is MNHNS and CDR2 SASEGT. CDR3 coding DNA: TGTGCCAGCAGTGAACGTATAGGACAGGCAACCTACGAGCAGTACTTC. It codes for CASSERIGQATYEQYF.

This clonotype has only one observation. This rearrangement joins TRBV29-1 to TRBJ2-7, with D possibly TRBD1 on 6 matching bases. Germline values: CDR1 SQVTM, CDR2 ANQGSEA. The CDR3 consists of 14 residues. V lost 4 bases, J lost 2 bases, and 15 bases lay in between. The CDR3 protein is CSVVGQGRAYEQYF. The CDR3 nucleotides read TGCAGCGTTGTGGGTCAGGGGAGAGCCTACGAGCAGTACTTC.

The gene calls are TRBV12-3 or TRBV12-4 and TRBJ2-3, with 15 bases lining up with TRBD2. This CDR3 has 16 residues. After removal of 7 bases from V and 3 bases from J, the junction contained 5 bases not matched to a gene. Here the CDR3 reads CASNRGTSGRTDTQYF. In DNA, the CDR3 is TGTGCCAGCAACCGCGGGACTAGCGGGAGGACAGATACGCAGTATTTT.

This clonotype was counted a few times. V gene TRBV29-1 combines with J gene TRBJ1-2, with a tentative D call TRBD1 (6 bases). The CDR3 contains 14 residues. Germline CDR1 SQVTM, CDR2 ANQGSEA. V was cut by 4 bases and J by 8 bases, with 20 bases left in between. CDR3 in DNA: TGCAGCGTTGCCCCAAGGCTAGCAGGGGACGGCTACACCTTC. Translated: CSVAPRLAGDGYTF.

The chain recombines TRBV6-2 or TRBV6-3 with TRBJ1-2; TRBD1 is a possible D gene (6 bases). Germline V gene sequence: CDR1 MNHEY, CDR2 SVGEGT. Trimming cost V 1 base and J 0 bases, with 9 bases left between them. The CDR3 loop spans 15 amino acids. The CDR3 DNA follows: TGTGCCAGCAGTTACTTTCCAGGGGCTAACTATGGCTACACCTTC. It encodes CASSYFPGANYGYTF.

V is TRBV5-1 and J is TRBJ2-4; TRBD1 agrees at 7 bases. The J call may be faulty, since TRBJ2-7 better matches the DNA end. Germline CDR1 is SGHRS and CDR2 is YFSETQ. The CDR3 length is 12 residues. The CDR3 loop reads CASSHDRAEQYF. The CDR3 DNA follows: TGCGCCAGCAGCCACGACAGGGCCGAGCAGTACTTC.